These T cell receptor beta chains were read from a single sample in a study of blood T cell repertoires in COVID-19. Clones were sequenced by immunoSEQ multiplex PCR, and TCRdb holds only the in-frame ones, with some missing. This sample has fewer than 400,000 clones, with around nine tenths found just once. Sequenced input: PBMCs or T cells enriched from blood (not recorded which). The receptors come from a woman aged 25 to 39 who had recovered from COVID-19. Each CDR3 is given with its conserved first and last residue. D genes are given only for firm matches. Part of the rows lack a size; the others show once, few, many or a class for expanded clones.

d_gene	v_gene	j_gene	abundance	CDR3aa	CDR3nt
.	TRBV5-1	TRBJ2-3	.	CASSPLSTDTQYF	TGCGCCAGCAGCCCCCTTAGCACAGATACGCAGTATTTT
.	TRBV4-1	TRBJ1-2	.	CASSQAGGYGYTF	TGCGCCAGCAGCCAAGCCGGGGGCTATGGCTACACCTTC
.	TRBV5-1	TRBJ1-2	.	CASSLKIRAAGVGYGYTF	TGCGCCAGCAGCTTGAAGATCCGCGCGGCAGGGGTTGGCTATGGCTACACCTTC
TRBD1	TRBV30	TRBJ1-6	.	CAWSDDRGYSPLHF	TGTGCCTGGAGTGATGACAGGGGTTATTCACCCCTCCACTTT
TRBD1	TRBV30	TRBJ1-1	.	CAWSETGEAFF	TGTGCCTGGAGCGAGACAGGGGAAGCTTTCTTT
.	TRBV19	TRBJ1-5	.	CASRTQGSGNQPQHF	TGTGCCAGTAGAACACAGGGATCAGGGAATCAGCCCCAGCATTTT
.	TRBV19	TRBJ1-1	.	CASSIGGLGAFF	TGTGCCAGTAGTATTGGAGGATTAGGTGCTTTCTTT
TRBD1	TRBV7-2	TRBJ1-2	.	CASSSGQAGNYGYTF	TGTGCCAGCAGCTCCGGACAGGCGGGAAACTATGGCTACACCTTC
TRBD1	TRBV9	TRBJ2-7	.	CASSVVGTGTNEQYF	TGTGCCAGCAGCGTAGTGGGGACAGGTACCAACGAGCAGTACTTC
.	TRBV7-9	TRBJ1-2	.	CASSFRENYGYTF	TGTGCCAGCAGCTTCAGGGAAAACTATGGCTACACCTTC
TRBD1	TRBV27	TRBJ1-5	.	CASSKQGAPSNQPQHF	TGTGCCAGCAGTAAACAGGGGGCGCCGAGCAATCAGCCCCAGCATTTT
.	TRBV7-3	TRBJ1-2	.	CASSLIPRGDGGYTF	TGTGCCAGCAGCTTAATTCCCCGGGGGGATGGTGGCTACACCTTC
.	TRBV9	TRBJ2-7	.	CASSAHGSYEQYF	TGTGCCAGCAGCGCGCACGGCTCCTACGAGCAGTACTTC
.	TRBV13	TRBJ1-1	.	CASSLIWQMNTEAFF	TGTGCCAGCAGCTTAATTTGGCAGATGAACACTGAAGCTTTCTTT
.	TRBV27	TRBJ2-3	.	CASSPTFDSSTDTQYF	TGTGCCAGCAGTCCAACGTTCGACAGCTCCACAGATACGCAGTATTTT
.	TRBV11-2	TRBJ2-5	.	CATGDWREQKQETQYF	TGTGCCACCGGGGACTGGCGGGAACAGAAACAAGAGACCCAGTACTTC
.	TRBV6-2/TRBV6-3	TRBJ1-5	.	CASSTHGEWNQPQHF	TGTGCCAGCAGTACCCACGGGGAGTGGAATCAGCCCCAGCATTTT
TRBD2	TRBV4-1	TRBJ2-7	.	CASSLLAGAYEQYF	TGCGCCAGCAGCCTGCTAGCGGGGGCCTACGAGCAGTACTTC
TRBD2	TRBV7-9	TRBJ2-7	once	CASSLPPGLAGGSSYEQYF	TGTGCCAGCAGCTTACCTCCGGGACTAGCGGGAGGGAGTTCCTACGAGCAGTACTTC
.	TRBV27	TRBJ1-6	.	CASSLEVPGSPLHF	TGTGCCAGCAGTTTGGAGGTCCCGGGGTCACCCCTCCACTTT
TRBD1	TRBV5-5	TRBJ2-5	.	CASSLTGGQETQYF	TGTGCCAGCAGCTTGACAGGGGGACAAGAGACCCAGTACTTC
.	TRBV19	TRBJ2-4	.	CASSSGIAKNIQYF	TGTGCCAGTAGTAGCGGGATTGCCAAAAACATTCAGTACTTC
TRBD1	TRBV30	TRBJ1-5	.	CAWSVTGERRQPQHF	TGTGCCTGGAGTGTTACAGGGGAAAGACGTCAGCCCCAGCATTTT
.	TRBV3-1/TRBV3-2	TRBJ1-1	.	CASSQVSNTEAFF	TGTGCCAGCAGCCAAGTATCGAACACTGAAGCTTTCTTT
.	TRBV5-6	TRBJ1-6	.	CASSFEEYNSPLHF	TGTGCCAGCAGCTTCGAGGAGTATAATTCACCCCTCCACTTT